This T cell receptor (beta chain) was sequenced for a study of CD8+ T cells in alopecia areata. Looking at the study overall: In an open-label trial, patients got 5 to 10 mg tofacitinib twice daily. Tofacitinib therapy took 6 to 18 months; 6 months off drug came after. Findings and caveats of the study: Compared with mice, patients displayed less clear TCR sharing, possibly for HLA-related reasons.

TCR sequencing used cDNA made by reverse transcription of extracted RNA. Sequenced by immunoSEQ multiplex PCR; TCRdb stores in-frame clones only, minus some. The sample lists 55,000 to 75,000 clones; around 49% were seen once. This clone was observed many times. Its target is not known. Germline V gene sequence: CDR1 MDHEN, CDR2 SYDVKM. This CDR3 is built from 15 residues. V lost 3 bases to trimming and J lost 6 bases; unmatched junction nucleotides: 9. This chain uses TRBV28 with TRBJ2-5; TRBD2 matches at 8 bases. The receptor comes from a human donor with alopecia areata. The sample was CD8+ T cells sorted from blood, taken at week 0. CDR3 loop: CASSFAPGGPKTQYF. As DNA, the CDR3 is TGTGCCAGCAGTTTTGCTCCGGGAGGGCCGAAGACCCAGTACTTC. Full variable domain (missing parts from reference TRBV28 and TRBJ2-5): DVKVTQSSRYLVKRTGEKVFLECVQDMDHENMFWYRQDPGLGLRLIYFSYDVKMKEKGDIPEGYSVSREKKERFSLILESASTNQTSMYLCASSFAPGGPKTQYFGPGTRLLVL.